These 9 T cell receptor beta chains originate from one sample sequenced in a study of long-term antiretroviral therapy in people with HIV (dated by TCRdb to between 2021 and 2024). The immunoSEQ hsTCRB v3.0 assay was used at survey level resolution to sequence the TRB variable region. Sourced from immuneACCESS, this table was stored by TCRdb with only in-frame sequences that have V and J called. A share of the clones is absent; for the studies checked, an unresolved V gene accounts for under half, and the remainder has no known explanation. This sample lists over 9,000 clones; 80% to 85% were detected once. The top ten clones comprise roughly an eighth of the sample. The specimen was unsorted PBMCs, collected 1.2 years after starting antiretroviral therapy. These receptors came from a man in his forties or fifties with HIV.

The chain carries TRBV10-3 and TRBJ2-3, with 12 bases lining up with TRBD2. The CDR3 contains 15 residues. The germline CDR1 and CDR2 sequences are ENHRY and SYGVKD. V gave up 5 bases and J gave up 4 bases; unmatched junction bases: 4. The CDR3 spells CAISRLAGVADTQYF. CDR3 coding DNA: TGTGCCATCAGTAGACTAGCGGGGGTCGCAGATACGCAGTATTTT.

The chain is built from TRBV5-1 and TRBJ2-7; D is possibly TRBD2 (5 bases). The CDR3 sequence is 14 residues long. V shed 2 bases and J shed 3 bases, with 12 bases lying between them. Germline values: CDR1 SGHRS, CDR2 YFSETQ. CDR3 in DNA: TGCGCCAGCAGCTTACCGGGAACTAACTACGAGCAGTACTTC. This codes for CASSLPGTNYEQYF.

V is TRBV5-1 and J is TRBJ2-7; 9 bases are shared with TRBD2. The CDR3 is 15 residues long. The germline V gene encodes CDR1 SGHRS and CDR2 YFSETQ. V shed 0 bases and J 0 bases; nucleotides not matched to a gene: 1. The CDR3 coding sequence is TGCGCCAGCAGCTTGGCGCGGGGGGGCTCCTACGAGCAGTACTTC. Protein: CASSLARGGSYEQYF.

V and J are TRBV9 and TRBJ1-5; no reliable D call. CDR1 and CDR2 from the germline V gene are SGDLS and YYNGEE. The CDR3 has 13 amino acids. V was cut by 3 bases and J by 2 bases, with 6 bases left in between. In nucleotides, the CDR3 is TGTGCCAGCAGCGAAGAAGGCAATCAGCCCCAGCATTTT. This codes for CASSEEGNQPQHF.

A single count supports this clone. The V and J genes are TRBV11-3 and TRBJ2-5; D unresolved. V lost 3 bases and J 1 base, leaving 9 bases between the germline ends. CDR1 is SGHNT, CDR2 YENEEA, per germline. This CDR3 contains 14 residues. For the CDR3, the DNA is TGTGCCAGCAGCTTGGGTCCTGGCCAAGAGACCCAGTACTTC. Amino acids: CASSLGPGQETQYF.

The chain has TRBV18 and TRBJ1-2; the D gene is possibly TRBD1 (5 bases). The germline V gene encodes CDR1 KGHSH and CDR2 LQKENI. CDR3 length: 13 residues. Trimming took off 2 bases at V and 3 bases at J, with 7 bases between the two ends. CDR3 amino acids: CASSPGRDYGYTF. The CDR3 bases are TGTGCCAGCTCACCAGGCAGGGACTATGGCTACACCTTC.

This chain uses TRBV6-5 with TRBJ1-6; D perhaps matches TRBD1 (6 bases). Between the trimmed V and J ends, which lost 6 bases and 10 bases, there was a span of 13 bases. From germline, CDR1 is MNHEY and CDR2 SVGAGI. The CDR3 consists of 13 residues. Here the CDR3 DNA reads TGTGCCAGCAGCCAAACCAGGGGCTCACCCCTCCACTTT. This sequence encodes CASSQTRGSPLHF.

V and J are TRBV6-1 and TRBJ1-5; D unresolved. Germline assignment: CDR1 MNHNS and CDR2 SASEGT. The CDR3 runs to 13 residues. Trimming cost V 5 bases and J 7 bases, with 12 bases left between them. CDR3 in DNA: TGTGCCAGCAGTATTAGGCAACGGCAGCCCCAGCATTTT. Protein: CASSIRQRQPQHF.

This clone appeared once. This chain connects TRBV18 to TRBJ2-7; 7 bases match TRBD1. This CDR3 spans 13 amino acids. Germline V gene lookup returns CDR1 KGHSH and CDR2 LQKENI. J lost 5 bases, V lost 6 bases, and 7 bases had no gene match. This CDR3 reads CASSLLTGDEQYF. The CDR3 nucleotides read TGTGCCAGCTCCCTCTTAACAGGGGACGAGCAGTACTTC.